A single T cell receptor beta chain is shown here with its context. This sample stems from a study of blood T cell repertoires in COVID-19. About the research overall: Some COVID-19 samples were acute and others convalescent; all came from the United States, Italy and Spain.

Authors' processing steps: Estimation of nucleated cell counts was performed using reference gene primer amplification. Profiling relied on immunoSEQ multiplex PCR, and the TCRdb table lists in-frame clones only, not all of them. V and J calls and clone size are those listed in that table; D and trimming were worked out from the DNA. The sample consists of 180,000 or so clones, 70% to 90% of them appearing once. The clonotype originates from an elderly woman with acute or convalescent COVID-19. The sequenced sample consisted of peripheral blood.

Written as DNA, the CDR3 is TGTGCCAGCAGCTTCGAGAGAACAGATACGCAGTATTTT. Its translation is CASSFERTDTQYF. The gene calls are TRBV11-3 and TRBJ2-3; D gene unclear. The CDR3 extends over 13 amino acids. CDR1 and CDR2 from the germline V gene are SGHNT and YENEEA. V was pared by 3 bases and J by 3 bases, with 7 bases between.